The 2 T cell receptor beta chains given below trace back to one sample, sequenced in a study of sequential checkpoint blockade in melanoma (dated by TCRdb to the late 2010s). The sample's treatment or condition label, in plain terms: randomized to nivolumab then ipilimumab (arm A) or the reverse (arm B). Libraries were built with the immunoSEQ multiplex PCR assay. The source is immuneACCESS, and TCRdb retained only in-frame sequences with V and J called. Part of the clones is not carried over; for the studies checked, unresolved V genes explain less than half of this, and the remainder is unexplained. The sample data list some 10,000 clones, and approximately 71% of these were observed just once. The ten most abundant clones make up about an eighth of the sample. Sequenced material: CD8+ T cells sorted from blood (inferred from file names), taken from a patient given nivolumab and ipilimumab in sequence. The receptors shown here come from a human donor with melanoma.

The gene calls are TRBV28 and TRBJ1-2, with D possibly TRBD1 on 5 matching bases. Trimming stripped 3 bases from V and 8 bases from J, with 16 bases between. The CDR3 extends over 14 amino acids. Germline-derived CDR1 and CDR2 are MDHEN and SYDVKM. The CDR3 region has the DNA TGTGCCAGCAGTTTTGGACAAATGAGCTACGGCTACACCTTC. Translation: CASSFGQMSYGYTF.

As concerns this clone: This sample also contains other DNA sequences that code for the same CDR3. This chain links TRBV30 with TRBJ2-7; 9 bases line up with TRBD1. CDR1 and CDR2 (germline): GTSNPN, SVGIG (reference sequence). The CDR3 has 13 amino acids. V lost 2 bases to trimming and J lost 7 bases; unmatched junction nucleotides: 6. As DNA, the CDR3 is TGTGCCTGGAGTCCCGGGACAGGGTTTGAGCAGTACTTC. Encoded protein: CAWSPGTGFEQYF.